The following is a T cell receptor (beta chain) sequence with its context. This record belongs to a study of blood T cell repertoires in COVID-19. The CDR3 consists of 19 residues. The germline V gene encodes CDR1 MDHEN and CDR2 SYDVKM. The V gene lost 0 bases and the J gene lost 0 bases, with 15 bases spanning the gap. Enrolled during active infection, Seattle patients were then followed longitudinally. As originally analysed: Researchers report that nucleated cell counts were estimated from reference gene primer amplification. Using immunoSEQ multiplex PCR, the repertoire was profiled, and TCRdb retains in-frame clones only, with some absent. V and J calls and clone size are as listed in that table; D and trimming were resolved from the DNA. The table has about 340,000 clones, 88% seen once.

This sequence joins TRBV28 and TRBJ2-6; D is possibly TRBD1 (5 bases). This clonotype originated in a woman in her 70s with COVID-19, enrolled during active disease. Sequenced: peripheral blood. The CDR3 DNA follows: TGTGCCAGCAGTTTATGGGGGAATACAGGACCCTCTGGGGCCAACGTCCTGACTTTC. Translating gives CASSLWGNTGPSGANVLTF.